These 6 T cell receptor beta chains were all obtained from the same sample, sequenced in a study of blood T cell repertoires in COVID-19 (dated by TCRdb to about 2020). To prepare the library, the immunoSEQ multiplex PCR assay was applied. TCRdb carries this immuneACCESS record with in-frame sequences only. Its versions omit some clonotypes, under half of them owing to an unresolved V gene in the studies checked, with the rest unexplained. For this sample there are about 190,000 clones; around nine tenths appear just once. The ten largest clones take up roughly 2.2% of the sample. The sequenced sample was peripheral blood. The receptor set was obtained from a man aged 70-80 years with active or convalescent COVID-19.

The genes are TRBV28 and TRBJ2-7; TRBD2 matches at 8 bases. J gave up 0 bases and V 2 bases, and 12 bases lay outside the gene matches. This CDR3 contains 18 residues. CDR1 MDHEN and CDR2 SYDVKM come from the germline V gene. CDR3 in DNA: TGTGCCAGCAGTTTACGGGGGGGGCCTCTTCGGCTCTCCTACGAGCAGTACTTC. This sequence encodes CASSLRGGPLRLSYEQYF.

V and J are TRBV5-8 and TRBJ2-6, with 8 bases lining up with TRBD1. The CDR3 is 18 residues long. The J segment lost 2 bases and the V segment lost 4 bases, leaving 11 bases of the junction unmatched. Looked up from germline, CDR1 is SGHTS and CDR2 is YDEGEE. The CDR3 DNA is TGTGCCAGCAGCCTTTCTCCAGCAGGGGGCCCTGGGGCCAACGTCCTGACTTTC. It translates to CASSLSPAGGPGANVLTF.

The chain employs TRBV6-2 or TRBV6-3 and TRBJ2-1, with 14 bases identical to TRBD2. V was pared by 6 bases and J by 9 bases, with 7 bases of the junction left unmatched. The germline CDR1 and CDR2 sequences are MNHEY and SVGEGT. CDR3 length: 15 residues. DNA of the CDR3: TGTGCCAGCAGCCGACTAGCGGGAGGGCCTAGTGAGCAGTTCTTC. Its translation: CASSRLAGGPSEQFF.

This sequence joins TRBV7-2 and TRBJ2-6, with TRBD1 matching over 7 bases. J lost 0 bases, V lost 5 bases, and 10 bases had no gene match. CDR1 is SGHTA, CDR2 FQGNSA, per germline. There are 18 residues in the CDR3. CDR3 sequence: CASSKRQGWISGANVLTF. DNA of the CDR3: TGTGCCAGCAGCAAGCGACAGGGATGGATCTCTGGGGCCAACGTCCTGACTTTC.

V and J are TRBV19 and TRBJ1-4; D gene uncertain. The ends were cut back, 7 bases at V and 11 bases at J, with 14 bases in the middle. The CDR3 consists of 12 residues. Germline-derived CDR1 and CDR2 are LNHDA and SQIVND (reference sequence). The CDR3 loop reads CASNARFEKLFF. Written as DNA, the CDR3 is TGTGCCAGTAATGCGAGGTTTGAGAAACTGTTTTTT. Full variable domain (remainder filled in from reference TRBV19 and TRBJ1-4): DGGITQSPKYLFRKEGQNVTLSCEQNLNHDAMYWYRQDPGQGLRLIYYSQIVNDFQKGDIAEGYSVSREKKESFPLTVTSAQKNPTAFYLCASNARFEKLFFGSGTQLSVL.

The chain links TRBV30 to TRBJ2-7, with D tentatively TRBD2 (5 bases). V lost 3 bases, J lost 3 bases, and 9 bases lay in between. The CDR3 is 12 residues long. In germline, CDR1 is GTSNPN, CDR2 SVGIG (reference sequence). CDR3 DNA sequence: TGTGCCTGGAGGAACAGCGGCTACGAGCAGTACTTC. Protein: CAWRNSGYEQYF.